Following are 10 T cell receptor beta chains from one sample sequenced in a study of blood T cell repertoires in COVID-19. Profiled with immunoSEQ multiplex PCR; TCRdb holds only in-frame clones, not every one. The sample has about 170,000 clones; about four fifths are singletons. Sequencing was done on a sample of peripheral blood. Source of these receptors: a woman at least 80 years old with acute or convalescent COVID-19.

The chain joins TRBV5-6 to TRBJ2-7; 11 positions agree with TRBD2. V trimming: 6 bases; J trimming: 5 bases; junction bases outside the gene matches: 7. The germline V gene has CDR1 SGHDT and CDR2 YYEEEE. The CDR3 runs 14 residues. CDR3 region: CASNPSGRRNEQYF. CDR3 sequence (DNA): TGTGCCAGCAACCCTAGCGGGAGGAGGAACGAGCAGTACTTC.

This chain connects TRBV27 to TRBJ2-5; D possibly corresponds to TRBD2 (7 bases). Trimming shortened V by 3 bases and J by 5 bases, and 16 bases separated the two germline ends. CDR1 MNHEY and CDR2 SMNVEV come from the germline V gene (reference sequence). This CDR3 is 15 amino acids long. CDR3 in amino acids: CASSFLGGLKETQYF. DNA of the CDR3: TGTGCCAGCAGTTTCCTCGGGGGGCTAAAGGAGACCCAGTACTTC.

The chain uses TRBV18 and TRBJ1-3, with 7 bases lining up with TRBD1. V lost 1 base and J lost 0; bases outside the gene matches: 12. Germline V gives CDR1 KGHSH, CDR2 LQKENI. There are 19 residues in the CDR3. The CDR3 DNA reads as TGTGCCAGCTCACCACGGGGACAGTCAACTGTTACCTCTGGAAACACCATATATTTT. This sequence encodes CASSPRGQSTVTSGNTIYF. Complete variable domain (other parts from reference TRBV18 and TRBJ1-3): NAGVMQNPRHLVRRRGQEARLRCSPMKGHSHVYWYRQLPEEGLKFMVYLQKENIIDESGMPKERFSAEFPKEGPSILRIQQVVRGDSAAYFCASSPRGQSTVTSGNTIYFGEGSWLTVV.

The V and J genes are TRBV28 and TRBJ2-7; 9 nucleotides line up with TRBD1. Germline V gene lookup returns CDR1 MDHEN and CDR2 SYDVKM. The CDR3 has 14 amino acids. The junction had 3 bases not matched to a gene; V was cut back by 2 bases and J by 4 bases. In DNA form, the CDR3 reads TGTGCCAGCAGTTTAAGGGACAGGGCTTACGAGCAGTACTTC. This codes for CASSLRDRAYEQYF.

CDR3 coding DNA: TGTGCCAGCAGCTTACAGGGCAACACTGAAGCTTTCTTT. Protein product: CASSLQGNTEAFF. This sequence joins TRBV7-8 and TRBJ1-1, with TRBD1 as a possible D gene (5 bases). V lost 2 bases to trimming and J lost 2 bases, with 6 bases between them. The CDR3 is 13 amino acids. Germline assignment: CDR1 SGHVS and CDR2 FQNEAQ.

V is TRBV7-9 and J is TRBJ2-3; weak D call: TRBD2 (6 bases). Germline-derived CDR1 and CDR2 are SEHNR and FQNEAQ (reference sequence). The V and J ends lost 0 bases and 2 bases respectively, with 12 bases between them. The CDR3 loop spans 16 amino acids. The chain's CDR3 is CASSLARGAYTDTQYF. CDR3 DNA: TGTGCCAGCAGCTTAGCGCGGGGCGCTTACACAGATACGCAGTATTTT.

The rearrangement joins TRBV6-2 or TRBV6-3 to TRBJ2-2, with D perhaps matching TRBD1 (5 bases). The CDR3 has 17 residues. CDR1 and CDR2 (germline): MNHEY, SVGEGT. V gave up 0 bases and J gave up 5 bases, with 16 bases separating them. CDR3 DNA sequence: TGTGCCAGCAGTTACTCAATCGGGCAGGGCGTGACCGGGGAGCTGTTTTTT. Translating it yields CASSYSIGQGVTGELFF.

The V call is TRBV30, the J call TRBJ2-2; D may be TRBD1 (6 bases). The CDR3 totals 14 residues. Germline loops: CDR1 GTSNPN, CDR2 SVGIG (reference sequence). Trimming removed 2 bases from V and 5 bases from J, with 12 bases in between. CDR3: CAWSPSTGTGELFF. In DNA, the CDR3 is TGTGCCTGGAGTCCCAGCACAGGGACCGGGGAGCTGTTTTTT.

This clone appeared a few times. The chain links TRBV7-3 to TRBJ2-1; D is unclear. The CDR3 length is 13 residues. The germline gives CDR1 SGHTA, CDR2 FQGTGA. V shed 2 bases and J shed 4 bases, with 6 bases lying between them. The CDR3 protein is CASSLELYNEQFF. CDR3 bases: TGTGCCAGCAGCTTAGAACTGTACAATGAGCAGTTCTTC.

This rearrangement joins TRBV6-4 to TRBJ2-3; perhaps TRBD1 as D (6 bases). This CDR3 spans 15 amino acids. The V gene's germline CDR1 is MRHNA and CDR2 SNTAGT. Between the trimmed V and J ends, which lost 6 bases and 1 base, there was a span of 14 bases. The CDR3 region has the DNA TGTGCCAGCAGCGCACAGGGTCGCGGCACAGATACGCAGTATTTT. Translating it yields CASSAQGRGTDTQYF.